The rows below give T cell receptor beta chains drawn from one sample of a study of blood T cell repertoires in COVID-19. This table comes from immunoSEQ multiplex PCR, and its TCRdb copy is limited to in-frame clones, with some not included. The data show about 160,000 clones, around four fifths seen once. Sequencing used peripheral blood. The receptors derive from a man aged 65-85 years who had recovered from COVID-19. Each CDR3 is given with its conserved first and last residue. D genes are given only for firm matches. The size field is filled for only some rows; it gives once, few, many or a size class.

j_gene: TRBJ2-3; v_gene: TRBV28; d_gene: TRBD2; abundance: NA; CDR3aa: CASRTSGTDTQYF; CDR3nt: TGTGCCAGCAGGACTAGCGGGACAGATACGCAGTATTTT
j_gene: TRBJ2-1; v_gene: TRBV2; d_gene: TRBD1; abundance: NA; CDR3aa: CASSSRQGITYNEQFF; CDR3nt: TGTGCCAGCAGTTCCCGACAGGGGATAACCTACAATGAGCAGTTCTTC
j_gene: TRBJ2-5; v_gene: TRBV4-1; d_gene: NA; abundance: NA; CDR3aa: CASSQVATGHRETQYF; CDR3nt: TGCGCCAGCAGCCAAGTGGCGACAGGACACAGAGAGACCCAGTACTTC
j_gene: TRBJ1-5; v_gene: TRBV6-2/TRBV6-3; d_gene: NA; abundance: NA; CDR3aa: CASSYIQGAFQPQHF; CDR3nt: TGTGCCAGCAGTTACATCCAGGGCGCGTTTCAGCCCCAGCATTTT
j_gene: TRBJ2-1; v_gene: TRBV5-1; d_gene: NA; abundance: NA; CDR3aa: CASSLVPGGLNNEQFF; CDR3nt: TGCGCCAGCAGCTTGGTTCCCGGGGGACTCAACAATGAGCAGTTCTTC
j_gene: TRBJ2-7; v_gene: TRBV29-1; d_gene: TRBD2; abundance: once; CDR3aa: CSVEDREGFSSYEQYF; CDR3nt: TGCAGCGTTGAAGATCGGGAGGGGTTCTCGTCCTACGAGCAGTACTTC
j_gene: TRBJ2-4; v_gene: TRBV6-1; d_gene: TRBD2; abundance: NA; CDR3aa: CASSVTGTTLAKNIQYF; CDR3nt: TGTGCCAGCAGTGTGACCGGGACTACCTTAGCCAAAAACATTCAGTACTTC
j_gene: TRBJ2-1; v_gene: TRBV5-1; d_gene: TRBD2; abundance: NA; CDR3aa: CASSLGLHLKTSGTLNEQFF; CDR3nt: TGCGCCAGCAGCTTGGGATTGCATCTAAAGACTAGCGGGACCCTGAATGAGCAGTTCTTC
j_gene: TRBJ2-1; v_gene: TRBV28; d_gene: TRBD1; abundance: NA; CDR3aa: CASRPGGHNEQFF; CDR3nt: TGTGCCAGCAGACCAGGGGGCCACAATGAGCAGTTCTTC
j_gene: TRBJ1-3; v_gene: TRBV5-4; d_gene: TRBD1; abundance: NA; CDR3aa: CASSLGTGSGNTIYF; CDR3nt: TGTGCCAGCAGCTTGGGGACAGGGTCCGGAAACACCATATATTTT
j_gene: TRBJ1-3; v_gene: TRBV5-3; d_gene: TRBD1; abundance: once; CDR3aa: CARRFPGQGAGNTIYF; CDR3nt: TGTGCCAGAAGATTTCCGGGACAGGGGGCTGGAAACACCATATATTTT
j_gene: TRBJ1-2; v_gene: TRBV28; d_gene: TRBD1; abundance: once; CDR3aa: CASSLGTGVIGYTF; CDR3nt: TGTGCCAGCAGTTTAGGGACAGGGGTCATTGGCTACACCTTC
j_gene: TRBJ2-3; v_gene: TRBV5-4; d_gene: TRBD2; abundance: NA; CDR3aa: CASSASGLAGDTQYF; CDR3nt: TGTGCCAGCAGCGCGTCGGGACTAGCGGGTGATACGCAGTATTTT
j_gene: TRBJ2-2; v_gene: TRBV7-5; d_gene: NA; abundance: NA; CDR3aa: CVAGERGPHSFNTGELFF; CDR3nt: TGTGTGGCGGGGGAAAGAGGGCCCCACTCTTTCAACACCGGGGAGCTGTTTTTT
j_gene: TRBJ1-1; v_gene: TRBV28; d_gene: TRBD1; abundance: NA; CDR3aa: CASSTGAREGAFF; CDR3nt: TGTGCCAGCAGTACAGGGGCCCGGGAGGGAGCTTTCTTT
j_gene: TRBJ2-4; v_gene: TRBV6-1; d_gene: NA; abundance: few; CDR3aa: CASSEEGGIKNIQYF; CDR3nt: TGTGCCAGCAGTGAAGAAGGAGGGATCAAAAACATTCAGTACTTC